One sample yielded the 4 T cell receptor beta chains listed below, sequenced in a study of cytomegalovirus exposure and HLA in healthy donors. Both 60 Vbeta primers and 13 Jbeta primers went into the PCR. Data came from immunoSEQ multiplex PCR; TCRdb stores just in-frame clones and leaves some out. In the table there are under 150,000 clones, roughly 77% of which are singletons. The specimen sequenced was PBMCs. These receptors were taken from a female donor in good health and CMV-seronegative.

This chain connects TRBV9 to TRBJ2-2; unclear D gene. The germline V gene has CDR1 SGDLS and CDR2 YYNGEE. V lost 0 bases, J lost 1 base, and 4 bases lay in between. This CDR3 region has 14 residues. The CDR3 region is CASSVVQNTGELFF. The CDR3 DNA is TGTGCCAGCAGCGTAGTTCAGAACACCGGGGAGCTGTTTTTT.

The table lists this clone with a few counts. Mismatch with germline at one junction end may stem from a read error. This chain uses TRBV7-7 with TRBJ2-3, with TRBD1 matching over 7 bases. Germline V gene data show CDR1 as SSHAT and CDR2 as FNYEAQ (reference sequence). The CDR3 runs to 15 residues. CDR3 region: CASSPGLGGWDTQYF. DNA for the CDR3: TGTGCTAGCAGCCCCGGGCTAGGGGGCTGGGATACGCAGTATTTT.

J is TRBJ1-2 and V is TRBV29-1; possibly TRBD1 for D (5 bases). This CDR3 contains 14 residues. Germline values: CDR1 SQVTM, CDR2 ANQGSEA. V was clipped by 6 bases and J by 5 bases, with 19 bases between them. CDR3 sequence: CSVAKQAGDYGYTF. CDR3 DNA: TGCAGCGTGGCGAAACAGGCCGGAGATTATGGCTACACCTTC.

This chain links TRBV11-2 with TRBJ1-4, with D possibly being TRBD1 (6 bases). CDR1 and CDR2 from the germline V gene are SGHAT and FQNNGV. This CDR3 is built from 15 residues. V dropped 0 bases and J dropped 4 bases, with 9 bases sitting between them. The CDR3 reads CASSLETGVNEKLFF. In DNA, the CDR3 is TGTGCCAGCAGCTTAGAGACAGGAGTTAATGAAAAACTGTTTTTT.